The clone carrying this T cell receptor beta chain has ten or more counts. This CDR3 is built from 14 residues. V shed 0 bases, J shed 7 bases, and the junction held 4 bases outside the gene matches. Germline V gives CDR1 MNHEY, CDR2 SVGAGI. This record comes from a study of neurological immune-mediated disorders. Study overall: Within the group of about 35 multiple sclerosis patients, around 31 were relapsing-remitting, while 3 were secondary progressive.

Every sequencing run returned over 200 million TCR-beta sequences, which were derived from 15-18 subjects. TCRdb re-analysed the 5' RACE reads in MiXCR, keeping a single row per CDR3 protein. The sample holds roughly 90,000 distinct CDR3 sequences, around 3.5% seen once. Stored at -80 C, 2 million PBMCs were the source of the unsorted libraries. This TCR was sampled from a woman between 45 and 65 years old with multiple sclerosis. Sequencing was performed on PBMCs. The chain recombines TRBV6-5 with TRBJ1-2, with TRBD1 matching 8 bases. The CDR3 nucleotides read TGTGCCAGCAGTTACTCGTCAGGGGGCAGTGGCTACACCTTC. Protein sequence: CASSYSSGGSGYTF.